This T cell receptor (beta chain) was identified during a study of blood T cell repertoires in COVID-19. About the research overall: Donors in the United States, Italy and Spain gave samples during acute or convalescent COVID-19. T cells, B-cell-depleted T cells, or PBMCs provided the cDNA or gDNA that served as material.

Methods used by the authors: Reference gene primer amplification yielded estimated nucleated cell counts. Clones were sequenced by immunoSEQ multiplex PCR, and TCRdb holds only the in-frame ones, with some missing. V and J calls plus clone size are reproduced from that table; the DNA served to infer D and trimming. The sample carries about 39,000 clones, about 89% recorded once. This TCR came from a man aged 50 to 60 with active COVID-19. Sequencing used peripheral blood.

CDR3 DNA sequence: TGTGCCAGCAGCCTCGGCACTGAAGCTTTCTTT. It specifies CASSLGTEAFF. The V call is TRBV2, the J call TRBJ1-1; D ambiguous. The V end lost 6 bases, the J end lost 4 bases, and 6 bases lay between the germline ends. Germline assignment: CDR1 SNHLY and CDR2 FYNNEI. This CDR3 is built from 11 residues.